The 31 T cell receptor beta chains below all came from one sample that was sequenced in a study of CD8 T cells in Susac syndrome. RNA amounts of roughly 0.5 to 1 ug underwent reverse transcription with random hexamers. Each CDR3 protein gets one entry after TCRdb re-called the immunoSEQ multiplex PCR reads with MiXCR. The repertoire has about 200,000 distinct CDR3 sequences, 75% to 95% of them found once; the top ten carry roughly 0.087%. Sequenced sample: CD4+ T cells from PBMCs. These receptors were collected from a human donor with Susac syndrome.

The V and J genes are TRBV20-1 and TRBJ1-5; no definite D call. V lost 6 bases to trimming and J lost 0 bases, with 12 bases between them. CDR1 and CDR2 from the germline V gene are DFQATT and SNEGSKA (reference sequence). CDR3 length: 14 residues. CDR3 in DNA: TGCAGTGCCCGTCCAATACGTAGCAATCAGCCCCAGCATTTT. Residues: CSARPIRSNQPQHF.

The chain employs TRBV29-1 and TRBJ1-1; no clear D gene. V was pared by 6 bases and J by 1 base, with 6 bases between. CDR3 length: 11 residues. Germline V CDR1 and CDR2: SQVTM, ANQGSEA. CDR3 nucleotide sequence: TGCAGCGTCATCTGGAACACTGAAGCTTTCTTT. Protein product: CSVIWNTEAFF. Full variable domain (rest looked up from reference TRBV29-1 and TRBJ1-1): SAVISQKPSRDICQRGTSLTIQCQVDSQVTMMFWYRQQPGQSLTLIATANQGSEATYESGFVIDKFPISRPNLTFSTLTVSNMSPEDSSIYLCSVIWNTEAFFGQGTRLTVV.

This chain connects TRBV4-1 to TRBJ1-6; the D gene is possibly TRBD1 (6 bases). V dropped 0 bases and J dropped 6 bases, with 15 bases sitting between them. Germline CDR1 is MGHRA and CDR2 is YSYEKL. The CDR3 extends over 17 amino acids. The CDR3 DNA is TGCGCCAGCAGCCAAGATAGTAACAGGGATCTTAATTCACCCCTCCACTTT. This gives the protein CASSQDSNRDLNSPLHF.

The V gene is TRBV20-1, the J gene TRBJ2-2; D call uncertain. Germline V gene data show CDR1 as DFQATT and CDR2 as SNEGSKA (reference sequence). This CDR3 is 11 amino acids long. The V end lost 3 bases, the J end lost 4 bases, and 3 bases lay between the germline ends. The CDR3 coding sequence is TGCAGTGCTAGTGGCACCGGGGAGCTGTTTTTT. This codes for CSASGTGELFF.

V is TRBV4-2 and J is TRBJ1-3, with a tentative D call TRBD1 (5 bases). This CDR3 has 16 amino acids. V gave up 2 bases and J gave up 6 bases, with 17 bases separating them. The germline V gene encodes CDR1 LGHNA and CDR2 YNFKEQ. The chain's CDR3 is CASSQKAGTLANTIYF. The CDR3 DNA reads as TGTGCCAGCAGCCAAAAAGCAGGGACCCTGGCAAACACCATATATTTT.

Only a few counts were recorded for this clonotype. This rearrangement joins TRBV18 to TRBJ1-1; D not certain. V was clipped by 0 bases and J by 7 bases, with 18 bases between them. The CDR3 is 16 residues long. Germline lookup yields CDR1 KGHSH and CDR2 LQKENI. The CDR3 loop reads CASSPPVNLGTVEAFF. DNA of the CDR3: TGTGCCAGCTCACCACCCGTTAATTTGGGTACAGTTGAAGCTTTCTTT.

On this clonotype itself: The junction shows a germline mismatch at one end, possibly a read error. The V call is TRBV11-2, the J call TRBJ2-7, with TRBD2 matching over 13 bases. The CDR3 has 16 amino acids. Germline V gene sequence: CDR1 SGHAT, CDR2 FQNNGV. CDR3 DNA: TGTGCCAGCAGTTTAGGGACTAGCGGGGCCCCCTACGAGCAGTACTTC. Its translation: CASSLGTSGAPYEQYF. Looking up the rest from reference TRBV11-2 and TRBJ2-7 gives the full variable domain: EAGVAQSPRYKIIEKRQSVAFWCNPISGHATLYWYQQILGQGPKLLIQFQNNGVVDDSQLPKDRFSAERLKGVDSTLKIQPAKLEDSAVYLCASSLGTSGAPYEQYFGPGTRLTVT.

The J gene is TRBJ2-1, the V gene TRBV24-1; 11 bases fit TRBD1. Germline CDR1 is KGHDR and CDR2 is SFDVKD. The J segment lost 7 bases and the V segment lost 3 bases, leaving 7 bases of the junction unmatched. The CDR3 runs to 16 residues. The CDR3 loop is CATSDVPGQGVNEQFF. CDR3 DNA: TGTGCCACCAGTGATGTGCCGGGACAGGGGGTGAATGAGCAGTTCTTC.

A word on this clonotype: Mismatch with germline at one junction end may stem from a read error. The gene calls are TRBV7-7 and TRBJ1-1; 9 bases are a match to TRBD1. This CDR3 contains 13 residues. Germline lookup yields CDR1 SSHAT and CDR2 FNYEAQ (reference sequence). The CDR3 nucleotides are TGTGCTAGCAGCCCACAGGGGGCGATTGAAGCTTTCTTT. Translating gives CASSPQGAIEAFF.

This clonotype was recorded once. The chain combines TRBV28 with TRBJ2-7; D is undetermined. The CDR3 has 17 residues. Germline V gene sequence: CDR1 MDHEN, CDR2 SYDVKM. V was pared by 1 base and J by 0 bases, with 16 bases between. CDR3 sequence: CASSLYVGIVLSYEQYF. Written as DNA, the CDR3 is TGTGCCAGCAGTTTATACGTGGGAATTGTCCTCTCCTACGAGCAGTACTTC.

This chain links TRBV15 with TRBJ2-7, with 7 positions matching TRBD1. V was pared by 0 bases and J by 3 bases, with 5 bases of the junction left unmatched. This CDR3 spans 15 amino acids. Per the germline V gene, CDR1 is LNHNV and CDR2 is YYDKDF (reference sequence). CDR3 residues: CATSREQGKHYEQYF. The CDR3 region has the DNA TGTGCCACCAGCAGAGAACAGGGGAAGCACTACGAGCAGTACTTC.

The V call is TRBV6-5, the J call TRBJ1-3; D perhaps matches TRBD1 (5 bases). The V gene lost 2 bases and the J gene lost 2 bases, with 13 bases spanning the gap. The germline CDR1 and CDR2 sequences are MNHEY and SVGAGI. The CDR3 sequence is 16 residues long. CDR3 protein: CASSYDRGATGNTIYF. The CDR3 DNA follows: TGTGCCAGCAGTTACGACCGAGGGGCAACTGGAAACACCATATATTTT.

V gene TRBV11-2 combines with J gene TRBJ2-6; tentatively, D is TRBD1 or TRBD2 (5 bases each). Trimming cost V 0 bases and J 3 bases, with 21 bases left between them. This CDR3 is built from 20 residues. Germline lookup yields CDR1 SGHAT and CDR2 FQNNGV. Written as DNA, the CDR3 is TGTGCCAGCAGCTTAGACATCAAGGGACGGGTGGGGAGTGGGGCCAACGTCCTGACTTTC. Translation gives CASSLDIKGRVGSGANVLTF.

V usage is TRBV5-4 and J usage is TRBJ2-5; D call uncertain. This CDR3 contains 12 residues. CDR1 and CDR2 from the germline V gene are SGHNT and YYREEE (reference sequence). V lost 1 base to trimming and J lost 3 bases, with 4 bases between them. CDR3 in DNA: TGTGCCAGCAGCTTGCTTAAAGAGACCCAGTACTTC. Its protein product is CASSLLKETQYF. The full variable domain, with the rest looked up from reference TRBV5-4 and TRBJ2-5, is ETGVTQSPTHLIKTRGQQVTLRCSSQSGHNTVSWYQQALGQGPQFIFQYYREEENGRGNFPPRFSGLQFPNYSSELNVNALELDDSALYLCASSLLKETQYFGPGTRLLVL.

In this sample, this clonotype turned up a few times. The chain links TRBV28 to TRBJ2-1; 8 bases agree with TRBD2. The V segment lost 3 bases and the J segment 4 bases; nucleotides outside the gene matches: 5. In germline, CDR1 is MDHEN, CDR2 SYDVKM. CDR3 length equals 15 residues. The CDR3 nucleotides read TGTGCCAGCAGTTTGGCTAGCGGGCCATACAATGAGCAGTTCTTC. It translates to CASSLASGPYNEQFF. Full variable domain (rest looked up from reference TRBV28 and TRBJ2-1): DVKVTQSSRYLVKRTGEKVFLECVQDMDHENMFWYRQDPGLGLRLIYFSYDVKMKEKGDIPEGYSVSREKKERFSLILESASTNQTSMYLCASSLASGPYNEQFFGPGTRLTVL.

The gene calls are TRBV27 and TRBJ2-3; D gene unclear. Germline CDR1 reads MNHEY; CDR2 reads SMNVEV (reference sequence). V lost 9 bases to trimming and J lost 1 base, with 14 bases between them. The CDR3 spans 14 residues. The CDR3 region is CARNGVYRTDTQYF. CDR3 bases: TGTGCCAGAAATGGGGTTTACCGCACAGATACGCAGTATTTT.

This clonotype was detected only once. V gene TRBV24-1 combines with J gene TRBJ2-7; TRBD1 agrees at 8 bases. The CDR3 is made up of 12 amino acids. Germline V gene data show CDR1 as KGHDR and CDR2 as SFDVKD. Trimming took 4 bases from V and 5 from J; bases not matched to a gene: 0. The CDR3: CATSETGDEQYF. In DNA, the CDR3 is TGTGCCACCAGTGAGACAGGGGACGAGCAGTACTTC.

The chain joins TRBV30 to TRBJ2-1; D is perhaps TRBD2 (6 bases). V lost 2 bases, J lost 12 bases, and 20 bases lay in between. This CDR3 contains 14 residues. In germline, CDR1 is GTSNPN, CDR2 SVGIG (reference sequence). The CDR3 DNA sequence: TGTGCCTGGAGTCGCGGAGGGGAAGGGTGGGGGCAGTTCTTC. Protein product: CAWSRGGEGWGQFF.

V and J are TRBV12-3 or TRBV12-4 and TRBJ2-1; TRBD1 matches at 12 bases. The CDR3 is 19 amino acids. The V segment lost 6 bases and the J segment 8 bases; nucleotides outside the gene matches: 20. The CDR3, as DNA: TGTGCCAGCAGGAGGACCGGGACAGGGGGCGATGAGGTTGACGATGAGCAGTTCTTC. It yields the protein CASRRTGTGGDEVDDEQFF.

The chain joins TRBV2 to TRBJ1-3, with TRBD1 as a possible D gene (5 bases). Trimming removed 3 bases at V and 7 bases at J, with 10 bases between. The CDR3 is made up of 13 amino acids. Germline V gene sequence: CDR1 SNHLY, CDR2 FYNNEI. CDR3 residues: CASSDVRANTIYF. Here the CDR3 DNA reads TGTGCCAGCAGTGACGTCAGGGCCAACACCATATATTTT.

This clonotype has a single count. The gene calls are TRBV7-8 and TRBJ1-6, with 7 bases that match TRBD1. The trim removed 2 bases at V and 7 bases at J, leaving 5 bases unmatched. The CDR3 has 15 residues. The germline CDR1 and CDR2 sequences are SGHVS and FQNEAQ. The CDR3: CASSLTDRANSPLHF. The CDR3 coding sequence is TGTGCCAGCAGCTTAACCGACAGGGCAAATTCACCCCTCCACTTT.

The CDR3 sequence: CASSPLAGGPSNEQFF. CDR3 coding DNA: TGCGCCAGCAGCCCCTTAGCGGGAGGGCCCTCGAATGAGCAGTTCTTC. V is TRBV4-1 and J is TRBJ2-1, with 11 nucleotides matching TRBD2. The CDR3 has 16 amino acids. V lost 4 bases to trimming and J lost 7 bases; unmatched junction nucleotides: 9. CDR1 and CDR2 (germline): MGHRA, YSYEKL.

The chain carries TRBV2 and TRBJ2-2; the D gene could be TRBD1 or TRBD2 (5 bases each). This CDR3 is 16 amino acids long. Looked up from germline, CDR1 is SNHLY and CDR2 is FYNNEI. The ends were cut back, 4 bases at V and 2 bases at J, with 14 bases in the middle. CDR3 residues: CASSGGADPNTGELFF. CDR3 nucleotide sequence: TGTGCCAGCAGTGGAGGGGCAGACCCAAACACCGGGGAGCTGTTTTTT.

The rearrangement links TRBV6-1 to TRBJ1-1; D not resolved. V lost 6 bases and J 0 bases, leaving 17 bases between the germline ends. CDR1 and CDR2 (germline): MNHNS, SASEGT. This CDR3 comprises 16 residues. CDR3 coding DNA: TGTGCCAGCAGGGGAGCATTTCTGGGCATGAACACTGAAGCTTTCTTT. Protein product: CASRGAFLGMNTEAFF.

The J gene is TRBJ2-5, the V gene TRBV20-1; 11 positions agree with TRBD1. Losses at the gene ends were 6 bases for V and 5 bases for J; bases not matched to a gene: 8. The CDR3 totals 14 residues. Looked up from germline, CDR1 is DFQATT and CDR2 is SNEGSKA (reference sequence). CDR3 amino acids: CSAPRTGGEETQYF. CDR3 coding DNA: TGCAGTGCGCCCCGGACAGGGGGCGAGGAGACCCAGTACTTC.

CDR3 sequence (DNA): TGTGCCAGCAGCTTAAATGCAGGGTCCAACTATGGCTACACCTTC. Protein sequence: CASSLNAGSNYGYTF. This chain links TRBV7-3 with TRBJ1-2, with D maybe TRBD1 (5 bases). Between the trimmed V and J ends, which lost 1 base and 2 bases, there was a span of 11 bases. The CDR3 runs to 15 residues. Germline CDR1 and CDR2: SGHTA and FQGTGA.

This chain joins TRBV20-1 and TRBJ2-5, with D unresolved. The CDR3 runs 12 residues. Germline V lookup: CDR1 DFQATT, CDR2 SNEGSKA (reference sequence). V was cut by 0 bases and J by 7 bases, with 9 bases left in between. The CDR3 reads CSAREMGGTQYF. The DNA of the CDR3 is TGCAGTGCTAGAGAAATGGGTGGGACCCAGTACTTC.

For this clonotype: One junction end disagrees with the germline gene, perhaps due to a read error. CDR3 in DNA: TGTGCCAGCAGCGTGGACAGGGGCCCTGAAGTTTTCTTT. Translating it yields CASSVDRGPEVFF. This sequence joins TRBV12-3 or TRBV12-4 and TRBJ1-1, with TRBD1 matching over 9 bases. This CDR3 spans 13 amino acids.

In nucleotides, the CDR3 is TGTGCCAGCAGCGTAGTCAGCGGAACAGGGGAGACCCAGTACTTC. This gives the protein CASSVVSGTGETQYF. V and J are TRBV9 and TRBJ2-5, with D perhaps matching TRBD1 (6 bases). The CDR3 sequence is 15 residues long. Trimming stripped 0 bases from V and 5 bases from J, with 14 bases between. Germline V gives CDR1 SGDLS, CDR2 YYNGEE.

This rearrangement joins TRBV15 to TRBJ1-3, with a tentative D call TRBD1 (5 bases). The germline V and J ends were trimmed by 0 bases and 9 bases, with 9 bases remaining between them. The CDR3 spans 13 residues. Germline V gene sequence: CDR1 LNHNV, CDR2 YYDKDF (reference sequence). This CDR3 reads CATSRDGGLTIYF. In DNA, the CDR3 is TGTGCCACCAGCAGAGATGGGGGTCTCACCATATATTTT.

In this sample, this clonotype turned up once. The V call is TRBV20-1, the J call TRBJ2-1, with 7 bases identical to TRBD1. The ends lost 3 bases at V and 10 bases at J; junction bases unmatched: 12. CDR3 length: 14 amino acids. Germline loops: CDR1 DFQATT, CDR2 SNEGSKA (reference sequence). In DNA, the CDR3 is TGCAGTGCTAGTTTCAAGACAGGGATTCGGGAGCAGTTCTTC. As protein: CSASFKTGIREQFF.